Included here is one TCR beta chain sequence, with context. This sample was taken from a study of blood T cell repertoires in COVID-19. Overall study context: Whether acute or convalescent, the COVID-19 samples came from the United States, Italy and Spain.

In the original workflow: Amplified reference gene primers provided the basis for estimating nucleated cell counts. Profiled with immunoSEQ multiplex PCR; TCRdb holds only in-frame clones, not every one. The V and J calls and clone size are taken from that table; D and trimming were inferred from the DNA. The sample holds 210,000 or so clones; more than 75% are singletons and the top ten take about 4.5%. Trimming took 9 bases from V and 8 from J; bases not matched to a gene: 12. The CDR3 contains 14 residues. Germline CDR1 reads LNHDA; CDR2 reads SQIVND (reference sequence). Input material: peripheral blood. The receptor's source is a man aged 45 to 65 with acute or convalescent COVID-19. This chain links TRBV19 with TRBJ1-5; 8 bases fit TRBD1. This CDR3 reads CASTPQGALKPQHF. The CDR3 DNA reads TGTGCCAGCACTCCGCAGGGGGCGCTTAAGCCCCAGCATTTT. Full variable domain (missing parts from reference TRBV19 and TRBJ1-5): DGGITQSPKYLFRKEGQNVTLSCEQNLNHDAMYWYRQDPGQGLRLIYYSQIVNDFQKGDIAEGYSVSREKKESFPLTVTSAQKNPTAFYLCASTPQGALKPQHFGDGTRLSIL.